These 10 T cell receptor beta chains originate from one sample sequenced in a study of identical twins. MiXCR, applied by TCRdb to the 5' RACE reads, yields one record per CDR3 protein. The repertoire holds some 690,000 distinct CDR3 sequences, with about 20% as singletons. These data also formed part of another study, on T cells expressing NK-cell markers.

The sample consisted of PBMCs. These receptor sequences come from a woman aged 18-35 years in good health.

V is TRBV5-1 and J is TRBJ2-1, with TRBD2 identical over 7 bases. The V and J ends lost 4 bases and 4 bases, in that order; junction bases with no gene match: 8. The CDR3 runs to 15 residues. CDR1 and CDR2 (germline): SGHRS, YFSETQ. The CDR3: CASSGSGDKYNEQFF. The CDR3 region has the DNA TGCGCCAGCAGCGGCAGCGGGGATAAATACAATGAGCAGTTCTTC.

This clonotype was seen many times. The genes are TRBV3-1 and TRBJ2-1; no definite D call. Trimming shortened V by 4 bases and J by 0 bases, and 13 bases separated the two germline ends. Per the germline V gene, CDR1 is LGHDT and CDR2 is YNNKEL (reference sequence). The CDR3 is 16 amino acids. DNA for the CDR3: TGTGCCAGCAGCCCCCTAGGTAGCAGCTCCTACAATGAGCAGTTCTTC. Protein: CASSPLGSSSYNEQFF.

This clonotype was seen more than once but under ten times. The rearrangement joins TRBV5-1 to TRBJ2-5; 8 nucleotides align to TRBD2. The CDR3 totals 16 residues. In germline, CDR1 is SGHRS, CDR2 YFSETQ. J gave up 4 bases and V 2 bases, and 10 bases lay outside the gene matches. CDR3 DNA: TGCGCCAGCAGCTTAATACTAGCGGAGGGGGGAGAGACCCAGTACTTC. Encoded protein: CASSLILAEGGETQYF.

This clonotype was counted between two and nine times. The rearrangement links TRBV7-9 to TRBJ1-6; 10 bases agree with TRBD1. Germline CDR1 SEHNR, CDR2 FQNEAQ (reference sequence). This CDR3 contains 14 residues. V lost 7 bases to trimming and J lost 8 bases; unmatched junction nucleotides: 5. The CDR3 bases are TGTGCCAGCATCCAGGGACAGGGGCATTCACCCCTCCACTTT. It translates to CASIQGQGHSPLHF.

This clonotype has only a few counts. The rearrangement joins TRBV28 to TRBJ2-7; no clear D gene. The germline V and J ends were trimmed by 5 bases and 2 bases, with 16 bases remaining between them. The germline V gene encodes CDR1 MDHEN and CDR2 SYDVKM. The CDR3 is 15 residues long. The CDR3: CASSTRRHLPYEQYF. The DNA of the CDR3 is TGTGCCAGCAGTACCCGACGCCACCTCCCCTACGAGCAGTACTTC.

This chain connects TRBV20-1 to TRBJ1-5; D is possibly TRBD1 (6 bases). From germline, CDR1 is DFQATT and CDR2 SNEGSKA (reference sequence). V was trimmed by 6 bases and J by 11 bases, leaving 20 bases between them. CDR3 length: 13 residues. CDR3 in DNA: TGCAGTGCCCCTGAAAAGCGGGGGCTGACCCAGCATTTT. It codes for CSAPEKRGLTQHF.

This clonotype was seen ten or more times. This chain joins TRBV15 and TRBJ2-2; maybe TRBD2 (5 bases). The V gene lost 0 bases and the J gene lost 6 bases, with 8 bases spanning the gap. Germline values: CDR1 LNHNV, CDR2 YYDKDF (reference sequence). The CDR3 spans 14 residues. The CDR3 DNA sequence: TGTGCCACCAGCAGAGACGGGATCGCCGGGGAGCTGTTTTTT. Its translation: CATSRDGIAGELFF.

The chain combines TRBV20-1 with TRBJ2-3; possible D gene TRBD1, 6 bases. The germline V and J ends were trimmed by 0 bases and 1 base, with 11 bases remaining between them. This CDR3 contains 15 residues. Germline V CDR1 and CDR2: DFQATT, SNEGSKA (reference sequence). For the CDR3, the DNA is TGCAGTGCTAGAGATGAGGGGGTCCGCACAGATACGCAGTATTTT. Amino acids: CSARDEGVRTDTQYF.

This clonotype was seen a few times. The CDR3 DNA is TGTGCCATCAGTGAGTCGGCAAACACCATATATTTT. Amino acid sequence: CAISESANTIYF. The chain recombines TRBV10-3 with TRBJ1-3; D remains unclear. Germline CDR1 ENHRY, CDR2 SYGVKD. The CDR3 runs 12 residues. Trimming removed 0 bases from V and 6 bases from J, with 3 bases in between.

The chain is built from TRBV5-6 and TRBJ2-1, with D uncertain. The V gene lost 1 base and the J gene lost 8 bases, with 10 bases spanning the gap. The CDR3 spans 13 residues. Germline assignment: CDR1 SGHDT and CDR2 YYEEEE. The CDR3 bases are TGTGCCAGCAGCTTGTTCGTTACGGATGAGCAGTTCTTC. Amino acids: CASSLFVTDEQFF.